This T cell receptor beta chain derives from a study of shared clonotypes between healthy human individuals. This CDR3 contains 14 residues. CDR1 WNHNN and CDR2 SYGVQD come from the germline V gene (reference sequence). V was clipped by 4 bases and J by 6 bases; unmatched bases: 9. Findings and caveats of the study: Among donors, clonotype sharing was expected to be affected by sequencing depth.

The authors distributed each subset's genomic DNA evenly over several immunoSEQ plates. Generated by immunoSEQ multiplex PCR, the TCRdb table keeps only in-frame clones and is missing some. The table shows 450,000 to 500,000 clones, with approximately 78% occurring only once. Comments on this clone: The antigen is undetermined.

This receptor was obtained from a woman in her thirties or forties in good health. Some clones in this sample may be carry-over from other donors' samples. The sequencing input was PBMCs. The chain is built from TRBV10-1 and TRBJ2-7; 7 bases line up with TRBD2. The CDR3 protein is CASSGSGGLGEQYF. CDR3 DNA: TGCGCCAGCAGTGGGTCGGGAGGCCTCGGCGAGCAGTACTTC.